These T cell receptor beta chains were read from a single sample in a study of T cells expressing NK-cell markers. From the 5' RACE reads, TCRdb lists one entry per CDR3 protein and no DNA. This sample's clone table lists 400,000 to 450,000 distinct CDR3 sequences. Sequenced input: blood T cells: a sorted CD56 or NKG2C T cell subset, CD4+ or CD8+ T cells, or bulk PBMC T cells (not recorded which). Receptors originate from a woman between 18 and 70 years old in good health. CDR3s include the opening cysteine and the closing phenylalanine or tryptophan.

V gene,J gene,CDR3 protein
TRBV4-3,TRBJ2-1,CASSQDPTDNEQFF
TRBV11-2,TRBJ2-2,CASSYRLAAANTGELFF
TRBV5-1,TRBJ2-2,CASIGQGAPTGELFF
TRBV29-1,TRBJ2-1,CSASPGTGRDEQFF
TRBV6-2/TRBV6-3,TRBJ2-7,CASSYFGRAYEQYF
TRBV11-2,TRBJ1-2,CASSRTGGRYGYTF
TRBV20-1,TRBJ2-2,CSASLADTGELFF
TRBV20-1,TRBJ1-5,CSARQGVSNQPQHF
TRBV20-1,TRBJ2-5,CSARERQETQYF
TRBV7-9,TRBJ2-1,CASRDDEGEQFF
TRBV7-3,TRBJ2-1,CASSPPGQVNEQFF
TRBV5-1,TRBJ2-5,CASSLQGGQETQYF
TRBV5-1,TRBJ2-1,CASSVLGQGYNEQFF
TRBV3-1,TRBJ2-3,CASSPLAGVEYVGTDTQYF
TRBV11-2,TRBJ2-1,CASSRWTNEQFF
TRBV5-1,TRBJ2-3,CASSLDRRYTDTQYF
TRBV7-9,TRBJ2-1,CASLNTFYNEQFF
TRBV7-2,TRBJ2-3,CASSLARGVEDTQYF
TRBV9,TRBJ2-3,CASSAVGTRGAQYF
TRBV20-1,TRBJ1-5,CSARDPGGYQPQHF
TRBV7-9,TRBJ1-5,CASSLTGGQPQHF
TRBV5-4,TRBJ1-1,CASSWGWQPNTEAFF
TRBV20-1,TRBJ2-7,CSGKRAYSYEQYF
TRBV12-3/TRBV12-4,TRBJ2-3,CASSRGQASDTQYF
TRBV5-1,TRBJ1-1,CASSLDPINTEAFF
TRBV6-4,TRBJ2-1,CASSDLSSGHNEQFF
TRBV7-2,TRBJ1-5,CASSLDGGAQPQHF
TRBV2,TRBJ2-2,CASLSARTLRELFF
TRBV29-1,TRBJ2-3,CSVASSRGGDVYF
TRBV20-1,TRBJ1-5,CSAQDPGTAGPQHF
TRBV7-9,TRBJ2-3,CASSTRLARQYF
TRBV3-1,TRBJ1-1,CASSQGWAGNTEAFF
TRBV5-1,TRBJ1-6,CASSLWGPRDSPLHF
TRBV30,TRBJ2-1,CAWSPPGLAGINEQFF
TRBV11-2,TRBJ2-3,CASSLENSITDTQYF
TRBV4-3,TRBJ2-5,CASSQALAIGSETQYF
TRBV7-2,TRBJ1-4,CASSSLGRGKLFF
TRBV6-1,TRBJ2-3,CASSGAGFSSTDTQYF
TRBV20-1,TRBJ2-1,CSADHSEGYNEQFF
TRBV7-2,TRBJ2-7,CASSLIRDTYEQYF
TRBV6-1,TRBJ2-1,CASSDKRGARNEQFF
TRBV14,TRBJ2-1,CASSQGQGRRVEQFF
TRBV3-1,TRBJ2-7,CASSPLRGAGVYEQYF
TRBV28,TRBJ2-1,CASSPKDRGNSYNEQFF
TRBV11-3,TRBJ2-1,CASSLQSGIYNEQFF
TRBV27,TRBJ2-4,CASSVRGAKNIQYF
TRBV29-1,TRBJ1-2,CSSDGNYGYTF
TRBV13,TRBJ2-7,CASSALGPSNEQYF
TRBV2,TRBJ1-4,CASSDAGATNEKLFF
TRBV4-1,TRBJ1-1,CASSHKDSLNTEAFF